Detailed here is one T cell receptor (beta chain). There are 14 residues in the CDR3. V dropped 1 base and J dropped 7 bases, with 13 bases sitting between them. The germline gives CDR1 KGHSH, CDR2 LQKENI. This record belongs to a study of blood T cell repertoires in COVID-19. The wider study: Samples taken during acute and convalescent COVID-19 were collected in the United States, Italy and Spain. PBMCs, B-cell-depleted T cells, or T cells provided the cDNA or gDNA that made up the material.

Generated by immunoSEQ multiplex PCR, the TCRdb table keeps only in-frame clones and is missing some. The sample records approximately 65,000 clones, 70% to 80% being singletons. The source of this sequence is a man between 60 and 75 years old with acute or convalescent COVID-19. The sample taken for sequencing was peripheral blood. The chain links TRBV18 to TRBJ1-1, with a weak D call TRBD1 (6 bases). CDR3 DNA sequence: TGTGCCAGCTCACCACAGGCAGGGGCAGGTGAAGCTTTCTTT. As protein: CASSPQAGAGEAFF.